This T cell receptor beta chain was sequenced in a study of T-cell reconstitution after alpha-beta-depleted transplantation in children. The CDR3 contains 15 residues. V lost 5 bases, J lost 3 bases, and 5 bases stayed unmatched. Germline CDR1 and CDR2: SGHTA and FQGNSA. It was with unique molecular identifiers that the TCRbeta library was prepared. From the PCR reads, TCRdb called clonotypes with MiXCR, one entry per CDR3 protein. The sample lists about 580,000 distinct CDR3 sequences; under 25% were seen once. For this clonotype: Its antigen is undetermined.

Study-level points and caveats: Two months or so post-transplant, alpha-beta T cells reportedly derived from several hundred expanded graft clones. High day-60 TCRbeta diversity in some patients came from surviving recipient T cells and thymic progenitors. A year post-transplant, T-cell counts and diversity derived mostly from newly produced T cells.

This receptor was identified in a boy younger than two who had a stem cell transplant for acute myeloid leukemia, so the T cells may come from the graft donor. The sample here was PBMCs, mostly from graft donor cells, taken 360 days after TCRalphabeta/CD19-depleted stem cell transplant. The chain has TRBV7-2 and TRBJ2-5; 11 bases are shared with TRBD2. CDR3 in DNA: TGTGCCAGCAGCCCGCAGACTAGCGGGGAAGAGACCCAGTACTTC. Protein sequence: CASSPQTSGEETQYF.